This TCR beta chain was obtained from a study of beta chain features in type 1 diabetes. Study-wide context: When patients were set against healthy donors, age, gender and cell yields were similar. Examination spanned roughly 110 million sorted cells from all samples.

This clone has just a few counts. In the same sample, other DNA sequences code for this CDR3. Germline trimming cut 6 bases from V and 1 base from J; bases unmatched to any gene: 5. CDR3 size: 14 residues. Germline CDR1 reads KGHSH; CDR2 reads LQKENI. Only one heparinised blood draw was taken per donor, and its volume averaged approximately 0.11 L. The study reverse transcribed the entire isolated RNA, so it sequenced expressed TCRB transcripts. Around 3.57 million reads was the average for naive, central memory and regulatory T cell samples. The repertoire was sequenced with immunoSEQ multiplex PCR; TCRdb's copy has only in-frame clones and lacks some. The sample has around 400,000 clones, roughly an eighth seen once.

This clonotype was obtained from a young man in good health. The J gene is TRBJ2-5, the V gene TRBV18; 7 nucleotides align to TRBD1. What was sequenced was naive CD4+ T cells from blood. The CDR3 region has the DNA TGTGCCAGCTCCCCTGGACAGGCCCAAGAGACCCAGTACTTC. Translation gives CASSPGQAQETQYF.